This T cell receptor beta chain was obtained from a study of T-cell reconstitution after alpha-beta-depleted transplantation in children (dated by TCRdb to the mid-2010s). Study-wide context: The study quantitatively tracked T-cell immune reconstitution after TCRalphabeta/CD19-depleted allogeneic hematopoietic cell transplantation in children using TCR repertoire profiling.

What the treatment or condition label conveys for this sample: allogeneic hematopoietic cell transplantation with graft depleted of TCRalphabeta T cells and CD19 B cells. TCRalphabeta/CD19-depleted allogeneic hematopoietic cell grafts were given to the transplant recipients, all of whom were children. Library generation was performed with PCR. Sequencing used an Illumina HiSeq 2500. Molecular barcoding was employed in the preparation of TCR libraries, with unique molecular identifiers being used to normalize TCRbeta repertoire quantification. In-frame beta chains were kept once TCRdb had trimmed the public reads at Q25 with fastp and called clones with MiXCR. Under each unique CDR3 protein, matching rows form one entry showing the most common genes and DNA. This sample is represented by some 120,000 distinct CDR3 sequences; about 9.5% of them were singletons. The top ten constitute 24% of the sample.

Measured from the cysteine to the phenylalanine, the CDR3 is 16 residues long. Only the CDR3 DNA is retained, 48 bases long and in frame from the first base. V is pared back by 7 bases and J by 0 bases, with 14 bases lying between the germline termini. As encoded in the germline V gene, CDR1 is SGHRS while CDR2 is YFSETQ. The full study reports these points: The apparently early recovery of alphabetaT-cell counts about two months after transplant reportedly depended on only several hundred rapidly expanded clones that came from non-depleted graft cells. Over the following months the frequencies of hyperexpanded clones went down, and after one year T-cell counts and TCRbeta diversity were mostly credited to newly produced T cells. In some patients, high TCRbeta diversity at day 60 was attributed to recipient T cells and intrathymic progenitors that had survived conditioning.

On this clonotype itself: This clone's antigen is unknown. No clone much larger than this one lies a single base away; base qualities are absent.

The sample consisted of PBMCs, mostly from graft donor cells, taken 180 days after TCRalphabeta/CD19-depleted stem cell transplant. Here the chain combines TRBV5-1 and TRBJ1-6, with the D gene not confidently named. This receptor was obtained from a girl in the first two years of life who had a stem cell transplant for combined immunodeficiency, so the T cells may come from the graft donor. The DNA sequence is TGCGCCAGCGCGTCAACTGCAAGCTCCTATAATTCACCCCTCCACTTT. Translation gives CASASTASSYNSPLHF.